This T cell receptor (beta chain) was identified during a study of T cells in Graves' hyperthyroidism and ophthalmopathy. General study findings and limits: Most thyroid clonotypes expanded above 0.001 appeared in blood too.

Looked up from germline, CDR1 is SGHAT and CDR2 is FQNNGV. Losses at the gene ends were 5 bases for V and 8 bases for J; bases not matched to a gene: 6. This CDR3 has 13 residues. Together with thyroid ultrasound, orbital computed tomography, serum thyroxine and TRAb, clinical symptoms were used for diagnoses. Amplified TCR beta CDR3 regions came from RNA transcripts. First-round RT-PCR with HTBI primers amplified the TCR CDR3 region. TCRdb reprocessed the multiplex PCR reads with MiXCR, giving one entry per CDR3 protein. The sample consists of more than 600,000 distinct CDR3 sequences, about 15% of them appearing once. This clonotype was counted only a few times. Its antigen is currently unknown.

V and J are TRBV11-2 and TRBJ2-1; 7 bases map to TRBD2. The sequence came from a man younger than 35 with Graves' hyperthyroidism. The sample taken for sequencing was blood. The CDR3 region is CASSLAAPHEQFF. CDR3 nucleotide sequence: TGTGCCAGCAGCCTAGCGGCCCCCCATGAGCAGTTCTTC.